These 26 T cell receptor beta chains were sequenced from one sample in a study of blood T cell repertoires in COVID-19. Produced via immunoSEQ multiplex PCR; TCRdb's table is partial and in-frame only. The table records 450,000 or so clones, about 91% of them present only once. Sequencing was performed on peripheral blood. The receptors here all came from a woman aged 40 to 49 with COVID-19, enrolled during active disease.

This clone has only a few counts. The rearrangement uses TRBV5-1 and TRBJ1-1; TRBD1 might be the D (5 bases). Trimming pared 0 bases from V and 6 bases from J, leaving 9 bases between. Germline V lookup: CDR1 SGHRS, CDR2 YFSETQ. The CDR3 totals 13 residues. CDR3 DNA: TGCGCCAGCAGCTTGGGGGACTCATCTGAAGCTTTCTTT. Translated: CASSLGDSSEAFF.

V usage is TRBV7-6 and J usage is TRBJ1-2; 8 bases match TRBD1. This CDR3 has 15 amino acids. Trimming cost V 0 bases and J 4 bases; bases outside gene matches: 4. Germline-derived CDR1 and CDR2 are SGHVS and FNYEAQ. The CDR3 is CASSLAQGAFYGYTF. The CDR3 bases are TGTGCCAGCAGCTTAGCCCAGGGGGCCTTCTATGGCTACACCTTC.

This chain uses TRBV6-5 with TRBJ1-2, with 7 bases fitting TRBD1. The V segment lost 6 bases and the J segment 5 bases; nucleotides outside the gene matches: 9. Germline V CDR1 and CDR2: MNHEY, SVGAGI. The CDR3 is 14 residues long. The CDR3 loop is CASSPGTATYGYTF. CDR3 sequence (DNA): TGTGCCAGCAGCCCCGGGACAGCTACTTATGGCTACACCTTC.

The rearrangement uses TRBV5-1 and TRBJ2-7; 9 nucleotides line up with TRBD1. V lost 3 bases and J lost 3; bases outside the gene matches: 7. CDR3 length: 15 residues. Germline V gene sequence: CDR1 SGHRS, CDR2 YFSETQ. The CDR3 sequence: CASSSGQGIGYEQYF. The DNA for the CDR3 is TGCGCCAGCAGCTCGGGACAGGGTATCGGCTACGAGCAGTACTTC.

CDR3 sequence (DNA): TGTGCCAGCAGTTTGACAGGGGGCCCCTACAATGAGCAGTTCTTC. This translates into CASSLTGGPYNEQFF. The chain couples TRBV2 to TRBJ2-1; 10 bases are a match to TRBD1. CDR1 is SNHLY, CDR2 FYNNEI, per germline. After removal of 5 bases from V and 2 bases from J, the junction contained 3 bases not matched to a gene. This CDR3 contains 15 residues.

This chain links TRBV7-9 with TRBJ1-3; 11 bases are shared with TRBD1. Germline trimming cut 2 bases from V and 4 bases from J; bases unmatched to any gene: 7. This CDR3 is 17 amino acids long. Per germline, CDR1 SEHNR and CDR2 FQNEAQ (reference sequence). The CDR3 reads CASSLFGQGARGNTIYF. CDR3 in DNA: TGTGCCAGCAGCTTATTCGGACAGGGGGCCAGAGGAAACACCATATATTTT.

The V gene is TRBV19, the J gene TRBJ2-7; weak D call: TRBD2 (5 bases). Germline V gives CDR1 LNHDA, CDR2 SQIVND (reference sequence). The CDR3 runs to 12 residues. V lost 6 bases and J 2 bases, leaving 8 bases between the germline ends. The CDR3 DNA is TGTGCCAGTAGCCCCGGGACCTACGAGCAGTACTTC. Encoded protein: CASSPGTYEQYF.

This clone has only one observation. The gene calls are TRBV14 and TRBJ1-2; D is ambiguous. Trimming took 1 base from V and 2 from J, leaving 8 bases between them. This CDR3 is built from 14 residues. Germline V gives CDR1 SGHDN, CDR2 FVKESK. The CDR3 DNA follows: TGTGCCAGCAGCCAAGGAGACGGGAACTATGGCTACACCTTC. Its protein is CASSQGDGNYGYTF.

V is TRBV27 and J is TRBJ1-6; 7 positions match TRBD1. The CDR3 covers 14 residues. CDR1 is MNHEY and CDR2 is SMNVEV in the germline V gene (reference sequence). The V and J ends lost 0 bases and 9 bases, in that order; junction bases with no gene match: 2. The CDR3 sequence is CASSLSRGSSPLHF. Written as DNA, the CDR3 is TGTGCCAGCAGTTTATCCAGGGGGTCTTCACCCCTCCACTTT.

V gene TRBV30 combines with J gene TRBJ1-1; the D gene is possibly TRBD1 (6 bases). CDR1 GTSNPN and CDR2 SVGIG come from the germline V gene (reference sequence). Trimming pared 0 bases from V and 9 bases from J, leaving 8 bases between. The CDR3 loop spans 11 amino acids. The CDR3: CAWSVGGKAFF. CDR3 sequence (DNA): TGTGCCTGGAGTGTAGGGGGAAAAGCTTTCTTT. The entire variable domain, with the rest obtained from reference TRBV30 and TRBJ1-1, is as follows: SQTIHQWPATLVQPVGSPLSLECTVEGTSNPNLYWYRQAAGRGLQLLFYSVGIGQISSEVPQNLSASRPQDRQFILSSKKLLLSDSGFYLCAWSVGGKAFFGQGTRLTVV.

The rearrangement uses TRBV9 and TRBJ1-2, with D uncertain. The V gene lost 0 bases and the J gene lost 5 bases, with 14 bases spanning the gap. Germline CDR1 and CDR2: SGDLS and YYNGEE. The CDR3 totals 15 residues. DNA for the CDR3: TGTGCCAGCAGCGTAGGAGGAACAGCGGGATATGGCTACACCTTC. This codes for CASSVGGTAGYGYTF.

This chain links TRBV18 with TRBJ1-1, with D tentatively TRBD1 (5 bases). Trimming took off 3 bases at V and 6 bases at J, with 14 bases between the two ends. CDR1 and CDR2 (germline): KGHSH, LQKENI. There are 14 residues in the CDR3. The CDR3 protein is CASSPGPRSAEAFF. The CDR3 DNA sequence: TGTGCCAGCTCACCGGGGCCGAGGAGCGCTGAAGCTTTCTTT.

The J gene is TRBJ2-1, the V gene TRBV7-3, with 12 bases lining up with TRBD2. Germline lookup yields CDR1 SGHTA and CDR2 FQGTGA. Trimming cost V 5 bases and J 6 bases; bases outside gene matches: 8. The CDR3 has 16 amino acids. For the CDR3, the DNA is TGTGCCAGCAGCCCCCAGCGACTAGCGGGAGTCAATGAGCAGTTCTTC. This translates into CASSPQRLAGVNEQFF.

This chain joins TRBV7-2 and TRBJ2-7; 8 bases are shared with TRBD1. J gave up 3 bases and V 5 bases, and 18 bases lay outside the gene matches. Per the germline V gene, CDR1 is SGHTA and CDR2 is FQGNSA. The CDR3 contains 18 residues. DNA for the CDR3: TGTGCCAGCAGCCCGGGGACGGACAACTACAGGGGGTACTACGAGCAGTACTTC. Translating it yields CASSPGTDNYRGYYEQYF. Full variable domain (missing parts from reference TRBV7-2 and TRBJ2-7): GAGVSQSPSNKVTEKGKDVELRCDPISGHTALYWYRQSLGQGLEFLIYFQGNSAPDKSGLPSDRFSAERTGGSVSTLTIQRTQQEDSAVYLCASSPGTDNYRGYYEQYFGPGTRLTVT.

This chain links TRBV6-2 or TRBV6-3 with TRBJ2-2, with a possible D match to TRBD1 (5 bases). Germline values: CDR1 MNHEY, CDR2 SVGEGT. This CDR3 is 14 amino acids long. The germline V and J ends were trimmed by 2 bases and 4 bases, with 8 bases remaining between them. CDR3 in amino acids: CASSYPQGTGELFF. The DNA for the CDR3 is TGTGCCAGCAGTTACCCCCAGGGCACCGGGGAGCTGTTTTTT.

V is TRBV9 and J is TRBJ1-4; D is undetermined. Trimming removed 2 bases from V and 0 bases from J, with 5 bases in between. Per the germline V gene, CDR1 is SGDLS and CDR2 is YYNGEE. This CDR3 has 14 residues. The CDR3 spells CASSVQATNEKLFF. Here the CDR3 DNA reads TGTGCCAGCAGCGTCCAGGCAACTAATGAAAAACTGTTTTTT.

The chain couples TRBV5-1 to TRBJ2-1; TRBD2 agrees at 7 bases. Germline V gene data show CDR1 as SGHRS and CDR2 as YFSETQ. This CDR3 is 17 amino acids long. V shed 7 bases and J 2 bases; nucleotides not matched to a gene: 15. The CDR3 reads CASRQTSSSGAYNEQFF. The CDR3 DNA reads TGCGCCAGCCGGCAGACCTCCTCTAGCGGAGCCTACAATGAGCAGTTCTTC. Full variable domain (remainder filled in from reference TRBV5-1 and TRBJ2-1): KAGVTQTPRYLIKTRGQQVTLSCSPISGHRSVSWYQQTPGQGLQFLFEYFSETQRNKGNFPGRFSGRQFSNSRSEMNVSTLELGDSALYLCASRQTSSSGAYNEQFFGPGTRLTVL.

The chain combines TRBV7-9 with TRBJ2-5, with D possibly being TRBD1 (6 bases). This CDR3 is 15 amino acids long. The V and J ends lost 1 base and 0 bases respectively, with 9 bases between them. CDR1 and CDR2 (germline): SEHNR, FQNEAQ (reference sequence). This CDR3 reads CASSLGDINQETQYF. CDR3 nucleotides: TGTGCCAGCAGCTTAGGGGACATCAACCAAGAGACCCAGTACTTC. Based on the CDR3 plus reference TRBV7-9 and TRBJ2-5, the full variable domain is DTGVSQNPRHKITKRGQNVTFRCDPISEHNRLYWYRQTLGQGPEFLTYFQNEAQLEKSRLLSDRFSAERPKGSFSTLEIQRTEQGDSAMYLCASSLGDINQETQYFGPGTRLLVL.

This clone has only one observation. This chain joins TRBV27 and TRBJ1-6; tentatively, D is TRBD1 (5 bases). This CDR3 is built from 16 residues. Trimming took off 3 bases at V and 0 bases at J, with 9 bases between the two ends. Germline assignment: CDR1 MNHEY and CDR2 SMNVEV (reference sequence). DNA of the CDR3: TGTGCCAGCAGTTTGGGGCATAGCTCCTATAATTCACCCCTCCACTTT. Protein product: CASSLGHSSYNSPLHF.

This sequence joins TRBV5-4 and TRBJ1-1; 11 bases fit TRBD1. Trimming took 3 bases from V and 6 from J; bases not matched to a gene: 10. Germline V gene sequence: CDR1 SGHNT, CDR2 YYREEE (reference sequence). The CDR3 extends over 16 amino acids. In DNA, the CDR3 is TGTGCCAGCAGCTCCCGAAGACCGGGACAGGGGGCTGAAGCTTTCTTT. It translates to CASSSRRPGQGAEAFF.

This sequence joins TRBV14 and TRBJ1-2; 7 positions agree with TRBD1. The CDR3 spans 16 residues. Germline CDR1 reads SGHDN; CDR2 reads FVKESK. V lost 4 bases, J lost 8 bases, and 16 bases stayed unmatched. CDR3 DNA sequence: TGTGCCAGCAGCCCCCACCCGAGAAGGGGGCGTCGAGGCTACACCTTC. Translating gives CASSPHPRRGRRGYTF.

This clone was seen only a few times. The chain links TRBV28 to TRBJ1-3; TRBD1 agrees at 8 bases. CDR1 MDHEN and CDR2 SYDVKM come from the germline V gene. This CDR3 spans 14 amino acids. V dropped 8 bases and J dropped 2; count of bases not matched to a gene: 5. CDR3 protein: CASLGQGAGNTIYF. CDR3 DNA sequence: TGTGCCAGCCTCGGACAGGGCGCTGGAAACACCATATATTTT. The full variable domain, rest sourced from reference TRBV28 and TRBJ1-3, is DVKVTQSSRYLVKRTGEKVFLECVQDMDHENMFWYRQDPGLGLRLIYFSYDVKMKEKGDIPEGYSVSREKKERFSLILESASTNQTSMYLCASLGQGAGNTIYFGEGSWLTVV.

This clone was seen more than once but under ten times. The genes are TRBV6-5 and TRBJ1-2; D gene ambiguous. This CDR3 is built from 14 residues. Germline V gene data show CDR1 as MNHEY and CDR2 as SVGAGI. V gave up 2 bases and J gave up 8 bases, with 15 bases separating them. CDR3 in DNA: TGTGCCAGCAGTTACAACTCGGGTCCGGAGGGCTACACCTTC. Protein: CASSYNSGPEGYTF.

V gene TRBV7-2 combines with J gene TRBJ2-2; no clear D gene. V dropped 3 bases and J dropped 1 base, with 6 bases sitting between them. The length of the CDR3 is 14 residues. CDR1 is SGHTA and CDR2 is FQGNSA in the germline V gene. The CDR3 DNA reads TGTGCCAGCAGCTTCTCAGGGAACACCGGGGAGCTGTTTTTT. Protein product: CASSFSGNTGELFF.

This chain uses TRBV6-5 with TRBJ2-3; D may be TRBD2 (5 bases). CDR1 and CDR2 from the germline V gene are MNHEY and SVGAGI. The germline V and J ends were trimmed by 0 bases and 1 base, with 11 bases remaining between them. The CDR3 has 16 amino acids. CDR3 DNA: TGTGCCAGCAGTTACTCCCGGGGTTCTCGCACAGATACGCAGTATTTT. Translated, it gives CASSYSRGSRTDTQYF.

The genes are TRBV7-3 and TRBJ2-3; D gene unclear. Trimming stripped 2 bases from V and 6 bases from J, with 6 bases between. Germline V lookup: CDR1 SGHTA, CDR2 FQGTGA. CDR3 length: 12 amino acids. The CDR3 protein is CASSLFQDTQYF. DNA of the CDR3: TGTGCCAGCAGCTTATTCCAGGATACGCAGTATTTT. The whole variable domain, filled in from reference TRBV7-3 and TRBJ2-3, reads GAGVSQTPSNKVTEKGKYVELRCDPISGHTALYWYRQSLGQGPEFLIYFQGTGAADDSGLPNDRFFAVRPEGSVSTLKIQRTERGDSAVYLCASSLFQDTQYFGPGTRLTVL.